Listed here are 29 T cell receptor beta chains from one sample, sequenced in a study of blood T cells in healthy people across ages. The use of a sample-barcoded 5' primer and a J-beta primer mix characterized a second PCR of about 7 to 12 cycles. TCRdb fed the 5' RACE reads into MiXCR, producing one record per CDR3 protein. The sample carries about 810,000 distinct CDR3 sequences, under 40% recorded once. Sample: blood. These receptor sequences come from a man between 18 and 29 years old in good health.

This chain uses TRBV7-9 with TRBJ2-1; 7 bases fit TRBD2. J lost 5 bases, V lost 5 bases, and 6 bases had no gene match. The CDR3 is 14 residues long. Germline V gene data show CDR1 as SEHNR and CDR2 as FQNEAQ (reference sequence). CDR3 sequence: CASSPGRGDNEQFF. As DNA, the CDR3 is TGTGCCAGCAGCCCAGGTCGGGGGGACAATGAGCAGTTCTTC.

The chain recombines TRBV12-3 or TRBV12-4 with TRBJ2-5, with D hard to call. The CDR3 is 14 amino acids. The V gene lost 7 bases and the J gene lost 3 bases, with 15 bases spanning the gap. The CDR3 region has the DNA TGTGCCAGCAACAACCAAGGACGGAAAGAGACCCAGTACTTC. Residues: CASNNQGRKETQYF.

This clonotype was picked up a small number of times. The chain couples TRBV5-1 to TRBJ2-3, with 7 bases fitting TRBD2. The CDR3 length is 14 residues. V lost 4 bases to trimming and J lost 6 bases; unmatched junction nucleotides: 8. CDR1 is SGHRS and CDR2 is YFSETQ in the germline V gene. In DNA, the CDR3 is TGCGCCAGCAGCCCCAGCGGGGTCCGGGATACGCAGTATTTT. Translation: CASSPSGVRDTQYF.

V is TRBV4-1 and J is TRBJ1-2; D gene uncertain. The CDR3 consists of 14 residues. Trimming took off 3 bases at V and 5 bases at J, with 13 bases between the two ends. CDR1 MGHRA and CDR2 YSYEKL come from the germline V gene. The CDR3 is CASSHAPEVYGYTF. The CDR3 DNA is TGCGCCAGCAGCCACGCGCCGGAAGTTTATGGCTACACCTTC.

This clonotype was observed many times. The rearrangement uses TRBV29-1 and TRBJ1-2; 10 bases fit TRBD1. This CDR3 contains 14 residues. Germline CDR1 is SQVTM and CDR2 is ANQGSEA. With 4 bases clipped from V and 2 bases from J, the junction kept 4 bases outside the gene matches. The CDR3 bases are TGCAGCGTTGTTAAGGACAGGGGGAACTATGGCTACACCTTC. Its protein product is CSVVKDRGNYGYTF.

This clonotype is judged medium-sized. The gene calls are TRBV4-3 and TRBJ2-3; D ambiguous. This CDR3 is built from 13 residues. Per the germline V gene, CDR1 is LGHNA and CDR2 is YSLEER. Trimming took 1 base from V and 3 from J, leaving 5 bases between them. CDR3 DNA: TGCGCCAGCAGCCAAGTAGTGACAGATACGCAGTATTTT. It encodes CASSQVVTDTQYF.

This clonotype was detected many times. The V gene is TRBV12-3 or TRBV12-4, the J gene TRBJ2-1; tentatively, D is TRBD2 (5 bases). Trimming removed 5 bases from V and 8 bases from J, with 16 bases in between. This CDR3 has 14 amino acids. The chain's CDR3 is CASSVGLGLDEQFF. The CDR3 nucleotides are TGTGCCAGCAGTGTAGGACTTGGCCTGGATGAGCAGTTCTTC.

The gene calls are TRBV27 and TRBJ2-1; D ambiguous. The length of the CDR3 is 12 residues. Germline CDR1 and CDR2: MNHEY and SMNVEV (reference sequence). V lost 4 bases and J 10 bases, leaving 11 bases between the germline ends. The CDR3 region is CASSSSPYEQFF. The CDR3 coding sequence is TGTGCCAGCAGTTCTTCCCCTTACGAGCAGTTCTTC.

This chain connects TRBV20-1 to TRBJ2-5; the D gene is possibly TRBD2 (5 bases). Germline V gives CDR1 DFQATT, CDR2 SNEGSKA (reference sequence). This CDR3 is 15 amino acids long. V was shortened by 0 bases and J by 5 bases, with 16 bases between the two germline ends. The CDR3 nucleotides read TGCAGTGCTAGAGATCTCGAGAGGGTTGGCGAGACCCAGTACTTC. This gives the protein CSARDLERVGETQYF.

On this clonotype: A read error may be the cause here, since a much bigger clone is one base away. The CDR3 bases are TGCAGTGCTCAACAGAGGGTTCGGGCAGAGACCCAGTACTTC. Its protein product is CSAQQRVRAETQYF. The V call is TRBV20-1, the J call TRBJ2-5; D is perhaps TRBD2 (5 bases). Germline values: CDR1 DFQATT, CDR2 SNEGSKA (reference sequence). This CDR3 spans 14 amino acids. The V end was cut by 5 bases, the J end by 4 bases, with 17 bases between.

This clonotype was picked up a small number of times. The gene calls are TRBV5-4 and TRBJ2-1; either TRBD1 or TRBD2 may fit D (6 bases each). The end of the DNA aligns better with TRBJ2-7, so the J call may be wrong. This CDR3 is built from 16 residues. The germline CDR1 and CDR2 sequences are SGHNT and YYREEE (reference sequence). The DNA of the CDR3 is TGTGCCAGCAGCTTAGGCCGGGGGCCATCCTACAATGAGCAGTACTTC. Translating it yields CASSLGRGPSYNEQYF.

The J gene is TRBJ2-5, the V gene TRBV15; 10 bases fit TRBD2. Germline V gene sequence: CDR1 LNHNV, CDR2 YYDKDF (reference sequence). This CDR3 spans 16 amino acids. V was clipped by 3 bases and J by 3 bases; unmatched bases: 7. The CDR3 DNA sequence: TGTGCCACCAGCAGGAGTAGCGGGGGGCAAGAAGAGACCCAGTACTTC. This sequence encodes CATSRSSGGQEETQYF.

Points on this clonotype: At one of its ends the junction is not consistent with the germline gene, which may arise from a read error. V is TRBV20-1 and J is TRBJ2-1, with D perhaps matching TRBD2 (6 bases). Per the germline V gene, CDR1 is DFQATT and CDR2 is SNEGSKA (reference sequence). CDR3 length equals 14 residues. The CDR3 loop reads CSVRDRLVMDEQFF. The CDR3 DNA sequence: TGCAGTGTTAGAGATAGACTAGTTATGGATGAGCAGTTCTTC.

The CDR3: CASSWSRGGNTEAFF. CDR3 in DNA: TGTGCCAGCAGTTGGTCCAGGGGTGGCAACACTGAAGCTTTCTTT. The chain combines TRBV6-2 or TRBV6-3 with TRBJ1-1; D possibly corresponds to TRBD1 (6 bases). This CDR3 has 15 amino acids. Between the trimmed V and J ends, which lost 4 bases and 2 bases, there was a span of 14 bases. From germline, CDR1 is MNHEY and CDR2 SVGEGT.

Details on this clonotype: A much more abundant neighbour one base away suggests this may be a read error. The chain couples TRBV6-2 or TRBV6-3 to TRBJ2-5, with D uncertain. Germline CDR1 MNHEY, CDR2 SVGEGT. V was shortened by 3 bases and J by 3 bases, with 11 bases between the two germline ends. The CDR3 is made up of 14 amino acids. CDR3 nucleotides: TGTGCCAGCAGTTATGACGACGGTGAAGAGACCCAGTACTTC. Encoded protein: CASSYDDGEETQYF.

Remarks on this clonotype: A junction boundary mismatches the germline segment, possibly from a read error. This chain joins TRBV14 and TRBJ1-2; D may be TRBD1 (6 bases). The length of the CDR3 is 14 residues. Germline CDR1 and CDR2: SGHDN and FVKESK. The CDR3, as DNA: TGTGCCAGCAGTCCACATCAGGGGAACTATGGCCACACCTTC. Protein product: CASSPHQGNYGHTF.

About this clonotype: The junction differs from germline at one of its ends, possibly a read error. The chain couples TRBV6-1 to TRBJ2-5, with D hard to call. Germline V gene sequence: CDR1 MNHNS, CDR2 SASEGT. This CDR3 has 11 residues. CDR3 region: CANSEAQEQYF. The CDR3 DNA is TGTGCCAACAGTGAAGCCCAGGAGCAGTACTTC.

The chain recombines TRBV6-2 or TRBV6-3 with TRBJ1-5; 7 nucleotides agree with TRBD1. Germline V gene data show CDR1 as MNHEY and CDR2 as SVGEGT. CDR3 length equals 15 residues. V lost 5 bases, J lost 4 bases, and 8 bases stayed unmatched. In DNA form, the CDR3 reads TGTGCCAGCAGTCCGAGGACAGGTTGGAATCAGCCCCAGCATTTT. Protein sequence: CASSPRTGWNQPQHF.

The J gene is TRBJ1-1, the V gene TRBV20-1; a weak D match, TRBD1 (5 bases). V was shortened by 0 bases and J by 2 bases, with 10 bases between the two germline ends. This CDR3 is built from 14 residues. Germline-derived CDR1 and CDR2 are DFQATT and SNEGSKA (reference sequence). In DNA, the CDR3 is TGCAGTGCTAGAGATCGGGGACCTAACACTGAAGCTTTCTTT. Translation gives CSARDRGPNTEAFF.

In nucleotides, the CDR3 is TGCGCCAGCAGCCAAGGACCCGTGTCGGCTGGATACGCCTACGAGCAGTACTTC. Translated, it gives CASSQGPVSAGYAYEQYF. The rearrangement joins TRBV4-1 to TRBJ2-4; no clear D. Near its end, the DNA agrees better with TRBJ2-7, so the J call may be wrong. Germline lookup yields CDR1 MGHRA and CDR2 YSYEKL. The CDR3 consists of 18 residues.

This chain connects TRBV6-5 to TRBJ1-1; no clear D. In germline, CDR1 is MNHEY, CDR2 SVGAGI. With 6 bases removed from V and 6 bases from J, the gap between germline ends came to 14 bases. The CDR3 loop spans 13 amino acids. CDR3 residues: CASRPAGIPEAFF. The DNA of the CDR3 is TGTGCCAGCAGACCTGCGGGGATCCCTGAAGCTTTCTTT.

The chain couples TRBV6-2 or TRBV6-3 to TRBJ2-1, with a possible D match to TRBD1 (6 bases). The CDR3 extends over 13 amino acids. V was cut by 10 bases and J by 5 bases, with 15 bases left in between. Germline assignment: CDR1 MNHEY and CDR2 SVGEGT. The CDR3, as DNA: TGTGCCATTGGACAGTGGGGGAACAATGAGCAGTTCTTC. It codes for CAIGQWGNNEQFF.

This clonotype has a handful of counts. The CDR3 loop reads CASSFILADQGNEQFF. CDR3 DNA: TGTGCCAGCAGCTTCATACTAGCGGATCAGGGCAATGAGCAGTTCTTC. The chain employs TRBV5-6 and TRBJ2-1, with TRBD2 matching over 8 bases. CDR3 size: 16 residues. CDR1 is SGHDT, CDR2 YYEEEE, per germline. V lost 2 bases and J lost 6; bases outside the gene matches: 10.

Of note for this clonotype: This could be a read error, since a much larger clone is one nucleotide away. The chain combines TRBV12-3 or TRBV12-4 with TRBJ2-1; 13 bases are a match to TRBD2. This CDR3 has 16 amino acids. CDR3 sequence reads: CVSSPILAGGPDEQFF. The CDR3 DNA reads TGTGTCAGCAGTCCGATACTAGCGGGGGGGCCGGATGAGCAGTTCTTC.

This clonotype has only a few counts. The gene calls are TRBV20-1 and TRBJ1-2, with TRBD1 as a possible D gene (6 bases). CDR3 length: 16 amino acids. V was cut by 0 bases and J by 0 bases, with 14 bases left in between. In germline, CDR1 is DFQATT, CDR2 SNEGSKA (reference sequence). The CDR3 nucleotides read TGCAGTGCTAGAGAACAGGGCACGCAAACTAACTATGGCTACACCTTC. Translating it yields CSAREQGTQTNYGYTF.

In its sample, this clonotype was seen a few times. J is TRBJ2-1 and V is TRBV6-5; 11 positions agree with TRBD2. The germline V gene encodes CDR1 MNHEY and CDR2 SVGAGI. The length of the CDR3 is 17 residues. With V trimmed by 0 bases and J by 7 bases, 8 bases remained unmatched. Here the CDR3 reads CASSYSRPSGGPNEQFF. Written as DNA, the CDR3 is TGTGCCAGCAGTTACTCGAGACCTAGCGGGGGGCCGAATGAGCAGTTCTTC.

The chain uses TRBV9 and TRBJ2-5, with 8 positions matching TRBD2. Germline V gene sequence: CDR1 SGDLS, CDR2 YYNGEE. This CDR3 contains 13 residues. V shed 6 bases and J 11 bases; nucleotides not matched to a gene: 12. As DNA, the CDR3 is TGTGCCAGCACCGGGGGGGCGGACCATGAGCAGTACTTC. Translated, it gives CASTGGADHEQYF.

V and J are TRBV7-2 and TRBJ1-1; D possibly corresponds to TRBD1 (5 bases). Germline V gene sequence: CDR1 SGHTA, CDR2 FQGNSA. V was trimmed by 4 bases and J by 11 bases, leaving 17 bases between them. The CDR3 covers 13 residues. The CDR3 loop is CASSSQGRGEAFF. DNA of the CDR3: TGTGCCAGCAGCTCCCAGGGAAGAGGGGAGGCTTTCTTT.

This clonotype was recorded only once. With a much larger clone just one base away, this may be a read error. J is TRBJ2-3 and V is TRBV10-3; D is uncertain. This CDR3 contains 12 residues. Germline CDR1 reads ENHRY; CDR2 reads SYGVKD. The CDR3 sequence: CAASPSADTRYF. The DNA for the CDR3 is TGTGCCGCGTCACCAAGCGCAGATACGCGGTATTTT.